This record covers a single T cell receptor beta chain. Living in about two dozen US areas, the participants were between roughly 18 and 90 years of age. In assigning cohorts, the study relied on participant-reported clinical history. The sample comes from a study of blood T cell repertoires in COVID-19. Study context: Spain, Italy and the United States supplied samples that represented acute and convalescent COVID-19. Nucleic acid was either cDNA or gDNA, and it came from T cells, B-cell-depleted T cells, or PBMCs.

Profiling relied on immunoSEQ multiplex PCR, and the TCRdb table lists in-frame clones only, not all of them. The sample has about 150,000 clones, approximately 88% seen once. V was clipped by 6 bases and J by 2 bases, with 20 bases between them. Germline loops: CDR1 MNHNS, CDR2 SASEGT. The CDR3 has 16 residues. This clonotype was sampled from a woman younger than 45 with acute COVID-19. Sequencing was performed on PBMCs or T cells enriched from blood (not recorded which). The genes are TRBV6-1 and TRBJ2-7; weak D call: TRBD2 (5 bases). The CDR3, as DNA: TGTGCCAGCAGAGAACCGGGCGGGTTTCGGCCCTACGAGCAGTACTTC. Amino acid sequence: CASREPGGFRPYEQYF.